These 9 T cell receptor beta chains were all obtained from the same sample, sequenced in a study of chemoradiotherapy in HPV16-positive cancers (dated by TCRdb to the early 2020s). The library was generated by the immunoSEQ multiplex PCR assay. In its TCRdb copy, this immuneACCESS table keeps in-frame sequences only and misses some clones. Where compared with another copy, unresolved V genes explain less than half of these, and the others have no known cause. This sample is represented by 40,000 to 60,000 clones; 90% of them were singletons. Roughly 3% of the sample is taken by the ten largest. The source was blood, collected from a patient who underwent chemoradiotherapy. All receptors come from a human donor with HPV-associated anogenital cancer.

There are a few counts of this clone. The gene calls are TRBV9 and TRBJ1-4; unclear D gene. The CDR3 contains 15 residues. Trimming removed 6 bases from V and 10 bases from J, with 22 bases in between. In germline, CDR1 is SGDLS, CDR2 YYNGEE. Written as DNA, the CDR3 is TGTGCCAGCACCCGTTCCCCAGACTCCGTTGGAAAACTGTTTTTT. It is translated as CASTRSPDSVGKLFF.

V and J are TRBV5-1 and TRBJ2-3, with D possibly matching TRBD1 (5 bases). The CDR3 consists of 14 residues. V dropped 6 bases and J dropped 5 bases, with 16 bases sitting between them. Germline CDR1 and CDR2: SGHRS and YFSETQ. The CDR3 bases are TGCGCCAGCACCCAAAGTGCAGGGATAGATACGCAGTATTTT. Translating it yields CASTQSAGIDTQYF.

This chain uses TRBV4-3 with TRBJ2-2; maybe TRBD2 (5 bases). V dropped 3 bases and J dropped 1 base, with 15 bases sitting between them. The CDR3 sequence is 17 residues long. Germline-derived CDR1 and CDR2 are LGHNA and YSLEER. The CDR3: CASSHPRGAVNTGELFF. CDR3 in DNA: TGCGCCAGCAGCCACCCTCGGGGAGCGGTGAACACCGGGGAGCTGTTTTTT.

The rearrangement joins TRBV4-3 to TRBJ2-1; 9 nucleotides align to TRBD2. The CDR3 consists of 15 residues. J gave up 7 bases and V 4 bases, and 8 bases lay outside the gene matches. Looked up from germline, CDR1 is LGHNA and CDR2 is YSLEER. The CDR3 region is CASSPREGGPNEQFF. CDR3 coding DNA: TGCGCCAGCAGCCCGCGGGAGGGGGGGCCTAATGAGCAGTTCTTC.

The chain is built from TRBV4-2 and TRBJ1-2; D perhaps matches TRBD1 (6 bases). CDR1 LGHNA and CDR2 YNFKEQ come from the germline V gene. Trimming pared 1 base from V and 5 bases from J, leaving 14 bases between. CDR3 length: 15 amino acids. CDR3 sequence reads: CASSQVQDSSYGYTF. Written as DNA, the CDR3 is TGTGCCAGCAGCCAAGTACAGGACAGCTCGTATGGCTACACCTTC.

V gene TRBV29-1 combines with J gene TRBJ2-7, with 8 bases fitting TRBD1. The CDR3 is made up of 13 amino acids. Germline CDR1 and CDR2: SQVTM and ANQGSEA. After removal of 7 bases from V and 3 bases from J, the junction contained 8 bases not matched to a gene. DNA of the CDR3: TGCAGCGCCCAGACAGGGGTGGGCTACGAGCAGTACTTC. The encoded protein is CSAQTGVGYEQYF.

The chain is built from TRBV5-4 and TRBJ2-2; 15 positions agree with TRBD2. J lost 4 bases, V lost 4 bases, and 8 bases had no gene match. This CDR3 comprises 18 residues. The germline V gene has CDR1 SGHNT and CDR2 YYREEE (reference sequence). CDR3 bases: TGTGCCAGCAGCGTAGGGACTAGCGGGAGGCGGGGCACCGGGGAGCTGTTTTTT. Translating it yields CASSVGTSGRRGTGELFF.

This rearrangement joins TRBV19 to TRBJ1-1; a possible D gene is TRBD1 (6 bases). V was cut by 4 bases and J by 1 base, with 10 bases left in between. Germline V CDR1 and CDR2: LNHDA, SQIVND (reference sequence). This CDR3 is built from 14 residues. CDR3 coding DNA: TGTGCCAGTAGTAACGGGGGCTGGAACACTGAAGCTTTCTTT. The encoded protein is CASSNGGWNTEAFF.

This chain joins TRBV7-2 and TRBJ1-3; TRBD1 might be the D (6 bases). The CDR3 runs to 17 residues. Germline CDR1 and CDR2: SGHTA and FQGNSA. V lost 6 bases to trimming and J lost 4 bases, with 22 bases between them. CDR3 nucleotides: TGTGCCAGCAGTTCCCTGTTCGGGGGCGCGGGGGGAAACACCATATATTTT. Protein product: CASSSLFGGAGGNTIYF.